This T cell receptor (beta chain) stems from a study of identical twins (TCRdb year 2016). About the study as a whole: TCR alpha and beta repertoires from monozygotic twins, unrelated adults of various ages and cord blood were deep-sequenced to test whether fetal clonotypes persist. To rule out contamination, the twin experiments were replicated at different times with different library preparation protocols. The paper's findings and limits, for the study overall: A weaker excess of twin sharing was found in beta out-of-frame sequences because the signal-to-noise ratio was lowered by fewer shared sequences. Invariant T cells such as MAIT and iNKT could partly confound zero-insertion analyses, though diverse VJ usage argued against this for most clonotypes. Recombination models systematically underestimated out-of-frame TCR alpha sharing in monozygotic twins but agreed with sharing between unrelated individuals. Compared with coincidental sharing between unrelated individuals, out-of-frame TCR alpha sequences shared between twins had an excess of sequences with low generation probability. Fewer insertions were carried by abundant cord blood beta clonotypes, a similar but weaker trend appeared in young adult naive repertoires, and no such trend appeared in memory repertoires. Because the same donors could not be followed over many years, conclusions were based on cross-sectional statistical analysis.

Preparation of the library involved 5' RACE. Sequencing took place on an Illumina HiSeq 2000. Template switching introduced a universal primer binding site; the final cDNA contained a unique molecular identifier, enabling accurate counting of TCR cDNA molecules. First-strand cDNA for TCR alpha and beta chains was synthesized from specific primers in the conserved constant-segment region. To control for contamination, every cDNA library was double barcoded, receiving both a SMART-Mk sample barcode and Illumina barcodes. TruSeq adapter sequences and Illumina sample barcodes were added in two successive PCR steps. The Illumina HiSeq platform was used with custom primers to sequence TCR alpha and beta cDNA libraries. The authors processed their data as follows. MiGEC was used to process raw reads and extract unique molecular identifiers, and MiXCR was used to find CDR3 positions. Recombination models were inferred per individual with the repgenHMM and IGoR tools using an EM algorithm. Shared clonotype analysis was performed with the tcR package in R, normalizing sharing by the product of cloneset sizes. To study raw recombination free of thymic and clonal selection effects, out-of-frame nonproductive sequences were analyzed. TCRdb cleaned the public reads at Q25 with fastp, built clones with MiXCR and kept in-frame beta chains. A single entry per CDR3 protein holds the most common genes and DNA from its merged rows. In this record, the V and J calls reflect TCRdb's handling and not the investigators' own analysis. This sample is represented by about 1.7 million distinct CDR3 sequences; 32% of them were singletons. The ten largest account for around 0.3% of the sample.

All donors were healthy Caucasians. The CDR3 runs 14 amino acids, cysteine and phenylalanine included. The sequence is cut down to CDR3 DNA, 42 bases in frame from base 1. Trimming at the junction amounts to 0 bases on V and 5 bases on J, and the germline ends lie 10 bases apart. As encoded in the germline V gene (reference sequence), CDR1 is DFQATT while CDR2 is SNEGSKA. About this clonotype itself: The target of this receptor is not known. Per-base quality was not reported, and no clone a single base away is much larger than it.

This TCR was recovered from a newborn girl in good health. The chain links TRBV20-1 with TRBJ1-4, with no confident D gene call. The sequencing sample was made of cord blood. The CDR3 amino acid sequence is: CSAREGTYNEKLFF. The bases read TGCAGTGCTAGAGAGGGCACCTACAATGAAAAACTGTTTTTT.